What follows are 9 T cell receptor beta chains derived from one specimen sequenced in a study of CD8 T cells in ankylosing spondylitis. From the 5' RACE reads, TCRdb called clonotypes with MiXCR, one entry per CDR3 protein. The repertoire holds 240,000 or so distinct CDR3 sequences, with 7.5% to 9% as singletons. The sample consisted of blood, either unsorted or a sorted T cell fraction (not recorded which). The receptors here all came from a male donor with ankylosing spondylitis or in good health (not recorded which).

In its sample, this clonotype was seen a few times. As DNA, the CDR3 is TGTGCCAGCAGCCCACCTTGGGGCACTGAAGCTTTCTTT. It encodes CASSPPWGTEAFF. The V call is TRBV7-9, the J call TRBJ1-1, with D hard to call. Trimming pared 5 bases from V and 4 bases from J, leaving 11 bases between. The CDR3 length is 13 residues. From germline, CDR1 is SEHNR and CDR2 FQNEAQ (reference sequence).

Here the CDR3 reads CASSERLAGGHEQFF. DNA for the CDR3: TGCGCCAGCAGTGAACGACTAGCGGGGGGGCATGAGCAGTTCTTC. The chain uses TRBV10-2 and TRBJ2-1, with TRBD2 identical over 14 bases. Germline V lookup: CDR1 WSHSY, CDR2 SAAADI. CDR3 length: 15 residues. The V segment lost 3 bases and the J segment 8 bases; nucleotides outside the gene matches: 3.

This chain connects TRBV29-1 to TRBJ1-1; 9 positions agree with TRBD1. Germline V gene data show CDR1 as SQVTM and CDR2 as ANQGSEA. CDR3 length: 16 amino acids. V shed 7 bases, J shed 0 bases, and the junction held 12 bases outside the gene matches. CDR3 protein: CSAGQGTREMNTEAFF. In DNA form, the CDR3 reads TGCAGCGCCGGACAGGGGACGCGGGAGATGAACACTGAAGCTTTCTTT.

This clonotype was seen many times. This rearrangement joins TRBV3-1 to TRBJ2-4, with D hard to call. CDR3 size: 14 residues. V lost 0 bases, J lost 0 bases, and 3 bases lay in between. Germline-derived CDR1 and CDR2 are LGHDT and YNNKEL (reference sequence). The chain's CDR3 is CASSQDLAKNIQYF. CDR3 sequence (DNA): TGTGCCAGCAGCCAAGATCTAGCCAAAAACATTCAGTACTTC.

This clonotype was seen repeatedly, ten times or more. The chain has TRBV5-1 and TRBJ1-2, with 7 bases lining up with TRBD1. V lost 3 bases, J lost 4 bases, and 12 bases stayed unmatched. The CDR3 spans 16 residues. The germline CDR1 and CDR2 sequences are SGHRS and YFSETQ. CDR3 in amino acids: CASSSLPGQTFYGYTF. The CDR3 DNA sequence: TGCGCCAGCAGCTCTTTACCGGGACAGACTTTCTATGGCTACACCTTC.

This clonotype was observed a few times. The genes are TRBV7-2 and TRBJ2-7; D remains ambiguous. Trimming removed 8 bases at V and 5 bases at J, with 16 bases between. Germline V lookup: CDR1 SGHTA, CDR2 FQGNSA. The CDR3 runs 13 residues. The CDR3 sequence: CASRTPPENEQYF. CDR3 nucleotide sequence: TGTGCCAGCCGAACCCCTCCGGAAAACGAGCAGTACTTC.

V usage is TRBV7-9 and J usage is TRBJ2-3, with TRBD2 identical over 9 bases. CDR1 and CDR2 from the germline V gene are SEHNR and FQNEAQ (reference sequence). This CDR3 is built from 17 residues. The V and J ends lost 5 bases and 2 bases, in that order; junction bases with no gene match: 11. This chain's CDR3 is CASSRPPPSGTTDTQYF. The CDR3 region has the DNA TGTGCCAGCAGCCGCCCCCCTCCTAGCGGGACCACAGATACGCAGTATTTT.

At least ten counts were recorded for this clonotype. The J gene is TRBJ2-1, the V gene TRBV10-3; 7 nucleotides match TRBD2. The germline V gene encodes CDR1 ENHRY and CDR2 SYGVKD. This CDR3 contains 15 residues. The trim removed 2 bases at V and 6 bases at J, leaving 7 bases unmatched. Written as DNA, the CDR3 is TGTGCCATCAGTGAGAGGACTAGGGGCGGCAATGAGCAGTTCTTC. It translates to CAISERTRGGNEQFF.

This clonotype was detected ten times or more. This chain joins TRBV5-1 and TRBJ2-5, with 11 positions matching TRBD1. The V and J ends lost 4 bases and 1 base, in that order; junction bases with no gene match: 3. Germline V gene lookup returns CDR1 SGHRS and CDR2 YFSETQ. This CDR3 contains 15 residues. CDR3: CASSLGQGAQETQYF. CDR3 DNA: TGCGCCAGCAGCCTTGGACAGGGGGCCCAAGAGACCCAGTACTTC. Drawing the rest from reference TRBV5-1 and TRBJ2-5, the complete variable domain is KAGVTQTPRYLIKTRGQQVTLSCSPISGHRSVSWYQQTPGQGLQFLFEYFSETQRNKGNFPGRFSGRQFSNSRSEMNVSTLELGDSALYLCASSLGQGAQETQYFGPGTRLLVL.